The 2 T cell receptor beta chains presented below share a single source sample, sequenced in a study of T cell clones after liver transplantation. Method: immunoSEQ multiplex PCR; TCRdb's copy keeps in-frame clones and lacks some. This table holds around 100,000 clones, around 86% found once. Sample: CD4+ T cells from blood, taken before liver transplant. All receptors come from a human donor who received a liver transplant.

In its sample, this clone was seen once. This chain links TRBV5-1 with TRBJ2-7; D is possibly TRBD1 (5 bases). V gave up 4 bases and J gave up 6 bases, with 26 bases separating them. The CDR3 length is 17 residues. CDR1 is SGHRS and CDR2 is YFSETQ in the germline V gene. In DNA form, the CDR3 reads TGCGCCAGCAGCCAATATTTAGGGGCCACCGGCACCCTCGAGCAGTACTTC. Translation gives CASSQYLGATGTLEQYF.

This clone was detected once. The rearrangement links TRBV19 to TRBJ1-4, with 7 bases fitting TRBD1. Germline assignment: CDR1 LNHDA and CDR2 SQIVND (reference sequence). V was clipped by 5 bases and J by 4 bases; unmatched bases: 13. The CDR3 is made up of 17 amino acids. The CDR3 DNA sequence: TGTGCCAGTAGTTCACCCGGGGGACAGCCGTATAATGAAAAACTGTTTTTT. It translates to CASSSPGGQPYNEKLFF.